This T cell receptor beta chain came from a study of memory B cells and T cells in multiple sclerosis. General study results and limits: Compartments had unequal clone-set sizes, affecting shared clonotype counts.

After stimulus-free culture, autoproliferating CFSE-dim and non-proliferating CFSE-high T cells were sequenced separately. Replicate wells were pooled after more than 6 days of stimulus-free culture of 40 million to 65 million CFSE-labeled PBMCs. Without exogenous stimuli, around 0.5 uM CFSE-labeled PBMCs were cultured serum-free. As for this clone: Its antigen is unidentified.

V dropped 5 bases and J dropped 3; count of bases not matched to a gene: 12. CDR3 length: 16 amino acids. CDR1 is SGHTA and CDR2 is FQGTGA in the germline V gene. Generated by immunoSEQ multiplex PCR, the TCRdb table keeps only in-frame clones and is missing some. The data hold about 32,000 clones, with roughly 82% observed a single time. The rearrangement joins TRBV7-3 to TRBJ2-5, with TRBD2 matching 7 bases. What was sequenced was PBMCs from blood kept in culture. The origin of this receptor is a human donor with multiple sclerosis. The CDR3 sequence is CASSKNAGTTKETQYF. CDR3 in DNA: TGTGCCAGCAGCAAGAACGCCGGGACTACTAAAGAGACCCAGTACTTC. Full variable domain (outside the CDR3, taken from reference TRBV7-3 and TRBJ2-5): GAGVSQTPSNKVTEKGKYVELRCDPISGHTALYWYRQSLGQGPEFLIYFQGTGAADDSGLPNDRFFAVRPEGSVSTLKIQRTERGDSAVYLCASSKNAGTTKETQYFGPGTRLLVL.